This is a list of T cell receptor beta chains from one sample in a study of blood T cells in healthy people across ages. TCRdb fed the 5' RACE reads into MiXCR, producing one record per CDR3 protein. The sample has 780,000 or so distinct CDR3 sequences, about 53% seen once. The sample taken for sequencing was blood. Source of these receptors: an elderly man in good health. Both conserved end residues are part of each CDR3. Each record gives: D gene, clone size, V gene, J gene, CDR3 protein, CDR3 DNA. D genes are given only for firm matches. The size field is filled for only some rows; it gives once, few, many or a size class.

>-|once|TRBV27|TRBJ2-7
CASSLESRAPYEQYF
TGTGCCAGCAGTTTAGAGTCGAGGGCTCCCTACGAGCAGTACTTC
>-|-|TRBV7-3|TRBJ2-7
CASSLVPNVEQYF
TGTGCCAGCAGCCTAGTCCCCAACGTCGAGCAGTACTTC
>TRBD1|many|TRBV9|TRBJ1-6
CASSPGGTGVSPLHF
TGTGCCAGCAGCCCAGGGGGGACAGGGGTATCACCCCTCCACTTT
>TRBD2|few|TRBV5-1|TRBJ2-1
CATKRLAGGNEQFF
TGCGCCACCAAAAGACTAGCGGGAGGCAATGAGCAGTTCTTC
>-|few|TRBV6-1|TRBJ1-5
CASTLLGGVEQPQHF
TGTGCCAGCACCTTACTGGGGGGGGTAGAACAGCCCCAGCATTTT
>-|-|TRBV10-3|TRBJ2-7
CAINTQGDEQYF
TGTGCCATCAATACGCAGGGAGACGAGCAGTACTTC
>-|-|TRBV6-6|TRBJ1-6
CASSQGAVIHPLHF
TGTGCCAGCAGTCAGGGCGCCGTAATTCACCCCCTCCACTTT
>TRBD2|few|TRBV20-1|TRBJ2-4
CSARGSSSGKRNEQYF
TGCAGTGCTAGGGGGAGTTCGAGCGGGAAAAGGAATGAGCAGTACTTC
>TRBD1|-|TRBV27|TRBJ2-1
CASRRPDRFNNEQFF
TGTGCCAGCCGACGCCCGGACAGGTTTAACAATGAGCAGTTCTTC
>TRBD1|few|TRBV7-8|TRBJ2-6
CASSLGANRGPPGANVLTF
TGTGCCAGCAGCTTAGGAGCGAACAGGGGGCCCCCTGGGGCCAACGTCCTGACTTTC
>TRBD1|-|TRBV10-1|TRBJ2-7
CASGDRAYEQYF
TGCGCCAGCGGGGACAGAGCCTACGAGCAGTACTTC